This T cell receptor beta chain emerged from a study of T cells in narcolepsy. About the research overall: Enrolled donors included narcolepsy type 1 or type 2 patients and healthy controls. Study-level results: Same-patient CSF and blood CD4+ T cell clonotypes included HCRT-specific and TRIB2-specific autoreactive ones. Autoreactive clone sequences were missing from some blood memory CD4+ repertoires. Autoreactive clonotypes reportedly recurred in blood of same and different patients, not controls.

Clones were read by immunoSEQ multiplex PCR, and TCRdb kept only the in-frame ones, dropping some. Of over 25,000 clones listed, around three quarters are singletons. This clone was observed a few times. Its antigen is undetermined. Trimming took off 2 bases at V and 0 bases at J, with 8 bases between the two ends. The V gene's germline CDR1 is ENHRY and CDR2 SYGVKD. This CDR3 contains 15 residues. This TCR came from a human donor with narcolepsy. Sample: CD45RA- memory CD4+ T cells from PBMCs. The rearrangement uses TRBV10-3 and TRBJ1-3; perhaps TRBD1 as D (5 bases). The CDR3 DNA is TGTGCCATCAGTGAGAGGGGCAGCTCTGGAAACACCATATATTTT. Protein sequence: CAISERGSSGNTIYF.